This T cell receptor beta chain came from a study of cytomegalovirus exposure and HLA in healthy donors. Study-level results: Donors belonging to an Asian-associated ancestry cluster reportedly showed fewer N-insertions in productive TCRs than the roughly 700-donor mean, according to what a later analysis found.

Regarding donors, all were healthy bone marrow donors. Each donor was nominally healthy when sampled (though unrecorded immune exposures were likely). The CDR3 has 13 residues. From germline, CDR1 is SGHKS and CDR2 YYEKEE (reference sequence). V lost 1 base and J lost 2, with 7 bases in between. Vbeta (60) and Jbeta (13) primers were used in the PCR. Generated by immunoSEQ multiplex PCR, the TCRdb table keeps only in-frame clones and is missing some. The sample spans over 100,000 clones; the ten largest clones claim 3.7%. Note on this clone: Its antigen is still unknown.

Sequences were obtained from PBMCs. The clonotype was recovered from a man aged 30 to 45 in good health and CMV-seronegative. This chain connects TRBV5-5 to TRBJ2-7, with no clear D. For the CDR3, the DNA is TGTGCCAGCAGCTTGCTAGTGACCTACGAGCAGTACTTC. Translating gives CASSLLVTYEQYF.